This T cell receptor (beta chain) was identified during a study of T cells after yellow fever vaccination (dated by TCRdb to between 2018 and 2021). General notes on the study: The SMART-Seq v4 Ultra Low Input RNA kit was used to prepare libraries from fractions with low cell numbers. To track T-cell clones before and after primary and booster YFV17D yellow fever vaccination, bulk TCR alpha and beta repertoires were sequenced longitudinally. The cohort comprised two healthy male donors, one aged 18 to 30 and one aged 30 to 39 years. Blood was drawn at multiple timepoints before and after primary and secondary immunization, with bulk PBMC replicates and cell subsets isolated.

Synthesis of TCR cDNA relied on 5'RACE template switching, a step that introduced a universal primer site along with unique molecular identifiers. cDNA synthesis was primed from both the TCR alpha and TCR beta constant segments. Library amplification involved two PCR steps, and the second step added sample barcodes and sequencing adapters. Sequencing of libraries was done on Illumina HiSeq 2500 (2x100 bp) or NovaSeq (2x150 bp). The source study handled its data this way. Reads were demultiplexed and collapsed into UMI consensus sequences with MIGEC, and V(D)J alignment was performed with MiXCR. Vaccine-responding clonotypes were identified with edgeR using replicate PBMC samples, with FDR below 0.01 and a log2 fold change above 5 up to day 15 being required. Bulk clonotypes were assigned CD4 or CD8 identity according to which sequenced CD4 or CD8 repertoire held them at higher abundance. Through fastp at Q25 and MiXCR, TCRdb rebuilt clones from the public reads, retaining in-frame beta chains. Every entry covers one CDR3 protein and lists the most common genes and DNA from its rows. The V and J calls reflect TCRdb's pipeline rather than the authors' work. The sample includes about 160,000 distinct CDR3 sequences, with 6.5% to 8.5% observed a single time. The ten largest account for more than 2.5% of the sample.

General study outcomes and caveats: Compared with the primary T-cell response, the secondary T-cell response was weaker but faster, peaking on day 5 rather than day 15. Computational filtering was required because FACS-sorted repertoires could contain abundant contaminating clonotypes from the bulk population. A small share of clonotypes was detected in both CD4 and CD8 compartments, with the overlap likely arising from convergent recombination. After the booster, most of the clones that had expanded following primary vaccination were detected again (almost 98% of CD4 and around 90% of CD8), which suggests that memory was broadly maintained. Because only a couple of donors were included in the study, the extent to which the findings can be generalized is limited.

As regards this clonotype: The specificity of this receptor is unknown. One base away there is no much larger clone; base qualities are not given.

Trimmed from V: 3 bases; trimmed from J: 5 bases; junction bases lacking a gene match: 12. Based on the germline V gene, the CDR1 and CDR2 sequences are SGDLS and YYNGEE. From the cysteine through the phenylalanine, the CDR3 covers 17 amino acids. Solely the CDR3 DNA is kept, with 51 bases framed from the first base. This specimen's treatment or condition label, interpreted: live attenuated yellow fever vaccine strain. A standard Ficoll-Paque protocol was used to isolate PBMCs from peripheral blood. Dynabeads CD4 and CD8 positive selection kits were used to isolate the CD4 and CD8 T-cell fractions. TriZol was used to extract RNA from bulk PBMCs, CD4 and CD8 fractions, and dextramer-positive and dextramer-negative fractions.

The sequences come from CD4+ T cells sorted from PBMCs, collected less than 6 days after the first yellow fever vaccination. The receptor was isolated from a man between 18 and 29 years old who received the YFV17D yellow fever vaccine. The sequence links TRBV9 to TRBJ2-1; a stretch of 9 junction bases matches TRBD2. The bases are TGTGCCAGCAGCGCCGGCGTGGGGCGGGGGGGGGACAATGAGCAGTTCTTC. The resulting protein is CASSAGVGRGGDNEQFF.